Listed below are T cell receptor beta chains from one sample, sequenced in a study of cytomegalovirus exposure and HLA in healthy donors. Assay: immunoSEQ multiplex PCR; the TCRdb copy retains only in-frame clones and omits some. The table has 150,000 to 200,000 clones, around 68% seen once. The sample consisted of PBMCs. These receptors came from a woman aged 35 to 49 in good health and CMV-seropositive. Both conserved end residues are part of each CDR3. Fields, in order: D gene, clone size, V gene, J gene, CDR3 DNA, CDR3 protein. D genes are given only for firm matches. Only some rows state a clone size, as once, few, many or a class for expanded clones.

D gene: TRBD1
clone size: once
V gene: TRBV9
J gene: TRBJ2-3
CDR3 DNA: TGTGCCAGCAGCGCCGAGCCCGGACAGGGGACAGGTACGCAGTATTTT
CDR3 protein: CASSAEPGQGTGTQYF

D gene: TRBD1
clone size: -
V gene: TRBV18
J gene: TRBJ1-2
CDR3 DNA: TGTGCCAGCTCACCAAACGACAGGGACACCTATGGCTACACCTTC
CDR3 protein: CASSPNDRDTYGYTF

D gene: TRBD1
clone size: -
V gene: TRBV7-8
J gene: TRBJ1-1
CDR3 DNA: TGTGCCAGCAGCTTGACCCGACAGGGTGAAGCTTTCTTT
CDR3 protein: CASSLTRQGEAFF

D gene: TRBD2
clone size: -
V gene: TRBV7-2
J gene: TRBJ2-1
CDR3 DNA: TGTGCCAGCAGCTCAATAGCGGGGGGGAGGAATGAGCAGTTCTTC
CDR3 protein: CASSSIAGGRNEQFF

D gene: -
clone size: -
V gene: TRBV6-6
J gene: TRBJ1-2
CDR3 DNA: TGTGCCAGCAGTTACACCCGACTGTCCAACTATGGCTACACCTTC
CDR3 protein: CASSYTRLSNYGYTF

D gene: -
clone size: few
V gene: TRBV6-5
J gene: TRBJ1-5
CDR3 DNA: TGTGCCAGCAGTTACTCGATTAATCCGGGTCAGCCCCAGCATTTT
CDR3 protein: CASSYSINPGQPQHF

D gene: -
clone size: -
V gene: TRBV19
J gene: TRBJ2-1
CDR3 DNA: TGTGCCAGTACCGAGTCTACCGGGTATGATGAGCAGTTCTTC
CDR3 protein: CASTESTGYDEQFF

D gene: -
clone size: -
V gene: TRBV28
J gene: TRBJ1-2
CDR3 DNA: TGTGCCAGCAGTCCCCCCGGGAGTTTTGGCTACACCTTC
CDR3 protein: CASSPPGSFGYTF

D gene: TRBD2
clone size: -
V gene: TRBV9
J gene: TRBJ2-1
CDR3 DNA: TGTGCCAGCAGCGTGGGACTAGCGGGAGAATTTCCCTACAATGAGCAGTTCTTC
CDR3 protein: CASSVGLAGEFPYNEQFF

D gene: TRBD1
clone size: -
V gene: TRBV18
J gene: TRBJ1-3
CDR3 DNA: TGTGCCAGCTCACCGGACAGGGCATCTGGAAACACCATATATTTT
CDR3 protein: CASSPDRASGNTIYF

D gene: -
clone size: -
V gene: TRBV19
J gene: TRBJ2-2
CDR3 DNA: TGTGCCAGTAGTATAGTACAGTCGGGGACCGGGGAGCTGTTTTTT
CDR3 protein: CASSIVQSGTGELFF

D gene: -
clone size: few
V gene: TRBV6-5
J gene: TRBJ2-5
CDR3 DNA: TGTGCCAGCAGTTACTCGAACTCTTTGGAGACCCAGTACTTC
CDR3 protein: CASSYSNSLETQYF

D gene: -
clone size: few
V gene: TRBV4-3
J gene: TRBJ2-7
CDR3 DNA: TGCGCCAGCAGCCATCAAACAGATAAGTCGTACGAGCAGTACTTC
CDR3 protein: CASSHQTDKSYEQYF

D gene: -
clone size: -
V gene: TRBV10-3
J gene: TRBJ2-7
CDR3 DNA: TGTGCCATCAGTGTTCAGGCGGGACCCTACGAGCAGTACTTC
CDR3 protein: CAISVQAGPYEQYF

D gene: -
clone size: few
V gene: TRBV6-5
J gene: TRBJ1-4
CDR3 DNA: TGTGCCAGCAGACCGGGACACCTTAATGAAAAACTGTTTTTT
CDR3 protein: CASRPGHLNEKLFF

D gene: TRBD1
clone size: -
V gene: TRBV27
J gene: TRBJ2-1
CDR3 DNA: TGTGCCAGCAGGGCCGATGGACAGGGCCCTTACAATGAGCAGTTCTTC
CDR3 protein: CASRADGQGPYNEQFF

D gene: TRBD2
clone size: -
V gene: TRBV29-1
J gene: TRBJ2-2
CDR3 DNA: TGCAGCGTGGGCTCGACTAGCGGGAGTATCACCGGGGAGCTGTTTTTT
CDR3 protein: CSVGSTSGSITGELFF

D gene: TRBD1
clone size: -
V gene: TRBV5-1
J gene: TRBJ2-3
CDR3 DNA: TGCGCCAGCAGCTTGGCCGGACAGGGAAGGGGCACAGATACGCAGTATTTT
CDR3 protein: CASSLAGQGRGTDTQYF

D gene: TRBD2
clone size: once
V gene: TRBV4-1
J gene: TRBJ2-1
CDR3 DNA: TGCGCCAGCAGCCAAGAAACGGGACTAGCACTCAATGAGCAGTTCTTC
CDR3 protein: CASSQETGLALNEQFF

D gene: -
clone size: -
V gene: TRBV19
J gene: TRBJ1-1
CDR3 DNA: TGTGCCAGTACTGACTCAGGGTACACTGAAGCTTTCTTT
CDR3 protein: CASTDSGYTEAFF

D gene: TRBD1
clone size: few
V gene: TRBV7-8
J gene: TRBJ2-7
CDR3 DNA: TGTGCCAGCAGCTTACGAACCGGGACAGGCACCTACGAGCAGTACTTC
CDR3 protein: CASSLRTGTGTYEQYF

D gene: -
clone size: -
V gene: TRBV18
J gene: TRBJ2-7
CDR3 DNA: TGTGCCAGCTCACCACCTAACAGATACGAGCAGTACTTC
CDR3 protein: CASSPPNRYEQYF

D gene: TRBD2
clone size: once
V gene: TRBV19
J gene: TRBJ2-3
CDR3 DNA: TGTGCCAGTAGTATCAGGACTAGCGGCTACGGGGATACGCAGTATTTT
CDR3 protein: CASSIRTSGYGDTQYF

D gene: -
clone size: few
V gene: TRBV7-8
J gene: TRBJ2-5
CDR3 DNA: TGTGCCAGCAGCTTAAATAGGAGCCCAGAGACCCAGTACTTC
CDR3 protein: CASSLNRSPETQYF

D gene: -
clone size: -
V gene: TRBV4-2
J gene: TRBJ2-3
CDR3 DNA: TGTGCCAGCAGCCAACGCCCGGAGGGTAACACAGATACGCAGTATTTT
CDR3 protein: CASSQRPEGNTDTQYF

D gene: TRBD1
clone size: -
V gene: TRBV5-6
J gene: TRBJ1-5
CDR3 DNA: TGTGCCAGCAGCTCGCGGACAGGGGGCGCGGGGCAGCCCCAGCATTTT
CDR3 protein: CASSSRTGGAGQPQHF

D gene: TRBD2
clone size: once
V gene: TRBV11-3
J gene: TRBJ2-7
CDR3 DNA: TGTGCCAGCAGGCGGGCGGGAGACCTTTCCTACGAGCAGTACTTC
CDR3 protein: CASRRAGDLSYEQYF

D gene: -
clone size: -
V gene: TRBV2
J gene: TRBJ2-3
CDR3 DNA: TGTGCCAGCATTCCCCTACTGGCGGGGGCGGATACGCAGTATTTT
CDR3 protein: CASIPLLAGADTQYF

D gene: TRBD1
clone size: -
V gene: TRBV28
J gene: TRBJ1-5
CDR3 DNA: TGTGCCAGCAGTTTCCCCGGACAGGGCCCTCAGCCCCAGCATTTT
CDR3 protein: CASSFPGQGPQPQHF

D gene: -
clone size: few
V gene: TRBV7-8
J gene: TRBJ2-7
CDR3 DNA: TGTGCCAGCAGCCTCGGACTTATCTCCTACGAGCAGTACTTC
CDR3 protein: CASSLGLISYEQYF

D gene: -
clone size: -
V gene: TRBV4-3
J gene: TRBJ2-2
CDR3 DNA: TGCGCCAGCAGCCAAGATAGTGTGGGCAGGGACACCGGGGAGCTGTTTTTT
CDR3 protein: CASSQDSVGRDTGELFF

D gene: -
clone size: -
V gene: TRBV5-8
J gene: TRBJ2-1
CDR3 DNA: TGTGCCAGCAGCTTGTACGGAGCTGAGCAGTTCTTC
CDR3 protein: CASSLYGAEQFF

D gene: TRBD1
clone size: -
V gene: TRBV7-2
J gene: TRBJ2-1
CDR3 DNA: TGTGCCAGCAGCTTAGGATCGGTGGGGACAGGGAGTAATGAGCAGTTCTTC
CDR3 protein: CASSLGSVGTGSNEQFF

D gene: TRBD2
clone size: few
V gene: TRBV18
J gene: TRBJ2-1
CDR3 DNA: TGTGCCAGCTCACCACCGGGGAGGGGTATGGGCAATGAGCAGTTCTTC
CDR3 protein: CASSPPGRGMGNEQFF

D gene: TRBD1
clone size: -
V gene: TRBV5-4
J gene: TRBJ2-1
CDR3 DNA: TGTGCCAGCAGCTTAGGCGGGGCAGGGGGCGATGAGCAGTTCTTC
CDR3 protein: CASSLGGAGGDEQFF

D gene: TRBD1
clone size: once
V gene: TRBV6-5
J gene: TRBJ2-1
CDR3 DNA: TGTGCCAGCTACTCAGCGGCAGGGGGTTTCAATGAGCAGTTCTTC
CDR3 protein: CASYSAAGGFNEQFF

D gene: -
clone size: -
V gene: TRBV9
J gene: TRBJ2-3
CDR3 DNA: TGTGCCAGCAGCGTAGCTCTAGACGGTTGGTCTAGCACAGATACGCAGTATTTT
CDR3 protein: CASSVALDGWSSTDTQYF

D gene: -
clone size: -
V gene: TRBV7-8
J gene: TRBJ1-1
CDR3 DNA: TGTGCCAGCAGCCCGAAGGAGGGGTTGTCTGAAGCTTTCTTT
CDR3 protein: CASSPKEGLSEAFF

D gene: -
clone size: -
V gene: TRBV7-2
J gene: TRBJ1-3
CDR3 DNA: TGTGCCAGCAGAGACCCAGGGATTTACTCTGGAAACACCATATATTTT
CDR3 protein: CASRDPGIYSGNTIYF

D gene: -
clone size: -
V gene: TRBV5-4
J gene: TRBJ1-6
CDR3 DNA: TGTGCCAGCAGCTTGGCCGGGAATTCACCCCTCCACTTT
CDR3 protein: CASSLAGNSPLHF

D gene: TRBD1
clone size: -
V gene: TRBV18
J gene: TRBJ1-1
CDR3 DNA: TGTGCCAGCTCACCCGACAGGGTGGGCACTGAAGCTTTCTTT
CDR3 protein: CASSPDRVGTEAFF

D gene: -
clone size: -
V gene: TRBV10-2
J gene: TRBJ2-1
CDR3 DNA: TGCGCCAGCAGTGATGGAGAGGTCGATGAGCAGTTCTTC
CDR3 protein: CASSDGEVDEQFF

D gene: -
clone size: -
V gene: TRBV6-6
J gene: TRBJ1-5
CDR3 DNA: TGTGCCACCAGGCCGGGACAAAATAGCAATCAGCCCCAGCATTTT
CDR3 protein: CATRPGQNSNQPQHF

D gene: -
clone size: -
V gene: TRBV19
J gene: TRBJ1-1
CDR3 DNA: TGTGCCAGTAGTTTACAGGGCCGACCTATGAACACTGAAGCTTTCTTT
CDR3 protein: CASSLQGRPMNTEAFF

D gene: TRBD1
clone size: -
V gene: TRBV11-1
J gene: TRBJ1-2
CDR3 DNA: TGTGCCAGCAGCCCCGAGGGGACAGGCAACTATGGCTACACCTTC
CDR3 protein: CASSPEGTGNYGYTF

D gene: -
clone size: few
V gene: TRBV19
J gene: TRBJ2-1
CDR3 DNA: TGTGCCAGTAGTCCACGGACTCCCCACAATGAGCAGTTCTTC
CDR3 protein: CASSPRTPHNEQFF

D gene: TRBD2
clone size: -
V gene: TRBV11-2
J gene: TRBJ2-1
CDR3 DNA: TGTGCCAGCAGCCCGACTAGCGGCTCCTACAATGAGCAGTTCTTC
CDR3 protein: CASSPTSGSYNEQFF

D gene: TRBD1
clone size: -
V gene: TRBV6-5
J gene: TRBJ1-1
CDR3 DNA: TGTGCCAGCAGTTATACGGACAGGGACACTGAAGCTTTCTTT
CDR3 protein: CASSYTDRDTEAFF

D gene: TRBD1
clone size: -
V gene: TRBV7-6
J gene: TRBJ2-3
CDR3 DNA: TGTGCCAGCAGCTTAGTTCCGGGACAGGAGAGCGACTACGCTAGCACAGATACGCAGTATTTT
CDR3 protein: CASSLVPGQESDYASTDTQYF

D gene: TRBD1
clone size: -
V gene: TRBV9
J gene: TRBJ2-1
CDR3 DNA: TGTGCCAGCAGCGGGCGGGGGACAGGGGGCTACAATGAGCAGTTCTTC
CDR3 protein: CASSGRGTGGYNEQFF

D gene: TRBD1
clone size: -
V gene: TRBV7-2
J gene: TRBJ1-1
CDR3 DNA: TGTGCCAGCAGCCCATCGCACTTAGACAGGGTGAACACTGAAGCTTTCTTT
CDR3 protein: CASSPSHLDRVNTEAFF

D gene: TRBD1
clone size: -
V gene: TRBV7-9
J gene: TRBJ1-4
CDR3 DNA: TGTTCCAGCAGCTTAGACCTACAGGGGGCAGTTGGTAATGAAAAACTGTTTTTT
CDR3 protein: CSSSLDLQGAVGNEKLFF

D gene: TRBD1
clone size: few
V gene: TRBV5-6
J gene: TRBJ1-2
CDR3 DNA: TGTGCCAGCAGCTTGGGAGGGGACAGCTATGGCTACACCTTC
CDR3 protein: CASSLGGDSYGYTF

D gene: TRBD1
clone size: few
V gene: TRBV5-1
J gene: TRBJ2-1
CDR3 DNA: TGCGCCAGCAGCTCCTCATTCCCGGGACAGGGGCTCAATGAGCAGTTCTTC
CDR3 protein: CASSSSFPGQGLNEQFF